The 27 T cell receptor beta chains reported below all come from one sample, sequenced in a study of blood T cell repertoires in COVID-19. Profiled with immunoSEQ multiplex PCR; TCRdb holds only in-frame clones, not every one. The repertoire has more than 300,000 clones, 90% to 95% of them found once; the top ten carry about 4.2%. The sample comprised PBMCs or T cells enriched from blood (not recorded which). The source is a woman aged 30 to 39 who had been exposed to COVID-19.

The chain joins TRBV10-1 to TRBJ1-2; D possibly corresponds to TRBD1 (6 bases). Germline V CDR1 and CDR2: WNHNN, SYGVQD (reference sequence). V lost 8 bases and J lost 8, with 21 bases in between. The CDR3 is made up of 14 amino acids. The CDR3 DNA is TGCGCCAGCCCTCTTACTTCCGGGACAAAGGGCTACACCTTC. Protein sequence: CASPLTSGTKGYTF.

The chain couples TRBV3-1 (or the pseudogene TRBV3-2) to TRBJ1-1; unclear D gene. The germline V gene encodes CDR1 LGHDT and CDR2 YNNKEL (reference sequence). The CDR3 loop spans 14 amino acids. The V end lost 0 bases, the J end lost 9 bases, and 14 bases lay between the germline ends. The CDR3 loop reads CASSQDYSTLKAFF. The CDR3 nucleotides read TGTGCCAGCAGCCAAGATTATAGCACCCTGAAAGCTTTCTTT.

The V and J genes are TRBV4-3 and TRBJ1-2, with TRBD1 identical over 7 bases. The CDR3 totals 17 residues. Germline lookup yields CDR1 LGHNA and CDR2 YSLEER. V trimming: 0 bases; J trimming: 8 bases; junction bases outside the gene matches: 15. CDR3 in amino acids: CASSQDYLNRGPAGYTF. The CDR3 region has the DNA TGCGCCAGCAGCCAAGATTACCTGAACAGGGGCCCGGCGGGCTACACCTTC.

The chain links TRBV30 to TRBJ1-4, with 7 bases identical to TRBD1. This CDR3 spans 13 amino acids. CDR1 is GTSNPN and CDR2 is SVGIG in the germline V gene (reference sequence). V shed 4 bases and J 8 bases; nucleotides not matched to a gene: 7. The chain's CDR3 is CAWNKGTVEKLFF. In nucleotides, the CDR3 is TGTGCCTGGAATAAGGGGACAGTGGAAAAACTGTTTTTT.

CDR3 bases: TGTGCCAGCAGCCAAGAACAGGGAAACACCATATATTTT. It is translated as CASSQEQGNTIYF. The chain is built from TRBV3-1 (or the pseudogene TRBV3-2) and TRBJ1-3; no clear D. The CDR3 loop spans 13 amino acids. Germline CDR1 is LGHDT and CDR2 is YNNKEL (reference sequence). The V end lost 0 bases, the J end lost 4 bases, and 4 bases lay between the germline ends.

V is TRBV7-3 and J is TRBJ1-2, with 8 bases lining up with TRBD1. Per the germline V gene, CDR1 is SGHTA and CDR2 is FQGTGA. The CDR3 has 16 amino acids. V shed 5 bases and J 0 bases; nucleotides not matched to a gene: 8. The CDR3 DNA is TGTGCCAGCAGCCCCGGACAGGGCCGACCTAACTATGGCTACACCTTC. Amino acids: CASSPGQGRPNYGYTF.

The chain uses TRBV5-4 and TRBJ2-3; TRBD2 matches 8 bases. V was clipped by 3 bases and J by 0 bases; unmatched bases: 6. Germline V CDR1 and CDR2: SGHNT, YYREEE (reference sequence). CDR3 size: 16 residues. Here the CDR3 DNA reads TGTGCCAGCAGCTCGGGAGGGGCCGTAAGCACAGATACGCAGTATTTT. Its translation is CASSSGGAVSTDTQYF.

The J gene is TRBJ1-4, the V gene TRBV19; the match to TRBD1 covers 9 bases. CDR1 and CDR2 from the germline V gene are LNHDA and SQIVND (reference sequence). This CDR3 region has 17 residues. With 3 bases clipped from V and 6 bases from J, the junction kept 11 bases outside the gene matches. For the CDR3, the DNA is TGTGCCAGTAGTATGGGACAGGGTGCAGTTGGTTATGAAAAACTGTTTTTT. Its protein is CASSMGQGAVGYEKLFF.

The J gene is TRBJ1-4, the V gene TRBV5-6; D might be TRBD1 (5 bases). The length of the CDR3 is 15 residues. Germline V CDR1 and CDR2: SGHDT, YYEEEE. Trimming left V 3 bases short and J 8 bases short, with 17 bases between. CDR3 loop: CASSSSRAGNEKLFF. The CDR3 DNA is TGTGCCAGCAGCTCCTCCCGGGCAGGGAACGAAAAACTGTTTTTT.

The chain employs TRBV19 and TRBJ1-2, with 7 nucleotides matching TRBD1. CDR3 size: 15 residues. From germline, CDR1 is LNHDA and CDR2 SQIVND (reference sequence). J was trimmed by 7 bases and V by 5 bases; bases with no gene match: 13. This CDR3 reads CASSDPPGGLAGYTF. The CDR3 DNA is TGTGCCAGTAGTGATCCGCCAGGGGGTTTGGCTGGCTACACCTTC.

The chain is built from TRBV5-5 and TRBJ1-2, with 7 bases lining up with TRBD1. V shed 3 bases and J 4 bases; nucleotides not matched to a gene: 3. Germline lookup yields CDR1 SGHKS and CDR2 YYEKEE (reference sequence). The CDR3 loop spans 13 amino acids. CDR3 region: CASSYWTGYGYTF. The CDR3 DNA is TGTGCCAGCAGCTACTGGACAGGCTATGGCTACACCTTC.

The chain uses TRBV27 and TRBJ1-3; 8 positions agree with TRBD1. CDR3 size: 14 residues. Germline V CDR1 and CDR2: MNHEY, SMNVEV (reference sequence). V shed 3 bases and J 4 bases; nucleotides not matched to a gene: 2. CDR3 nucleotides: TGTGCCAGCAGTTTGCAGGGGGCGGGAAACACCATATATTTT. Translating it yields CASSLQGAGNTIYF.

The V gene is TRBV13, the J gene TRBJ1-2; 7 bases agree with TRBD1. Germline V gene lookup returns CDR1 PRHDT and CDR2 FYEKMQ (reference sequence). V dropped 0 bases and J dropped 4; count of bases not matched to a gene: 5. The CDR3 has 15 amino acids. CDR3 sequence: CASSLGRGRIYGYTF. The CDR3 DNA is TGTGCCAGCAGCTTAGGCAGGGGGAGGATCTATGGCTACACCTTC.

This sequence joins TRBV5-1 and TRBJ1-2; possible D gene TRBD1, 5 bases. With 4 bases removed from V and 4 bases from J, the gap between germline ends came to 26 bases. Germline V CDR1 and CDR2: SGHRS, YFSETQ. The CDR3 covers 18 residues. The CDR3 sequence: CASSQPRQTSRSFYGYTF. The DNA of the CDR3 is TGCGCCAGCAGCCAACCCAGACAGACCTCTCGGTCCTTCTATGGCTACACCTTC.

The chain carries TRBV11-2 and TRBJ1-4; TRBD1 agrees at 9 bases. The trim removed 5 bases at V and 6 bases at J, leaving 13 bases unmatched. Germline-derived CDR1 and CDR2 are SGHAT and FQNNGV. The CDR3 spans 17 residues. This chain's CDR3 is CASSPYRGRESDEKLFF. The CDR3 DNA sequence: TGTGCCAGCAGCCCGTACAGGGGGCGCGAATCCGATGAAAAACTGTTTTTT.

This clone appeared a single time. The V gene is TRBV6-5, the J gene TRBJ1-1; D is ambiguous. The V end lost 1 base, the J end lost 2 bases, and 8 bases lay between the germline ends. Germline CDR1 is MNHEY and CDR2 is SVGAGI. The CDR3 extends over 14 amino acids. DNA of the CDR3: TGTGCCAGCAGTTACTTGAGAGCTAACACTGAAGCTTTCTTT. Translated, it gives CASSYLRANTEAFF.

The V gene is TRBV19, the J gene TRBJ1-6; 8 nucleotides agree with TRBD1. The CDR3 loop spans 17 amino acids. Germline V gene sequence: CDR1 LNHDA, CDR2 SQIVND (reference sequence). Germline trimming cut 8 bases from V and 6 bases from J; bases unmatched to any gene: 15. The DNA of the CDR3 is TGTGCCAGTTCGCGACAGGGGTTACACTCTGGTAATTCACCCCTCCACTTT. This gives the protein CASSRQGLHSGNSPLHF.

The V call is TRBV5-1, the J call TRBJ1-2; D may be TRBD1 (6 bases). Germline V gene lookup returns CDR1 SGHRS and CDR2 YFSETQ. V shed 2 bases and J shed 6 bases, with 8 bases lying between them. CDR3 length: 12 amino acids. The CDR3 is CASSFPGDGYTF. CDR3 sequence (DNA): TGCGCCAGCAGCTTCCCAGGGGATGGCTACACCTTC.

The genes are TRBV18 and TRBJ1-1, with D perhaps matching TRBD1 (5 bases). This CDR3 region has 15 residues. V gave up 6 bases and J gave up 0 bases, with 14 bases separating them. CDR1 and CDR2 (germline): KGHSH, LQKENI. The CDR3: CASSPRGTVNTEAFF. For the CDR3, the DNA is TGTGCCAGCTCGCCTAGGGGAACAGTGAACACTGAAGCTTTCTTT.

The chain couples TRBV7-6 to TRBJ1-2; no definite D call. Per the germline V gene, CDR1 is SGHVS and CDR2 is FNYEAQ. The V and J ends lost 3 bases and 1 base respectively, with 6 bases between them. The CDR3 has 13 amino acids. The CDR3 nucleotides read TGTGCCAGCAGCTTCAGGCTTAACTATGGCTACACCTTC. Protein: CASSFRLNYGYTF.

The chain has TRBV18 and TRBJ2-3, with 9 bases matching TRBD2. Germline trimming cut 2 bases from V and 1 base from J; bases unmatched to any gene: 7. Germline V gene sequence: CDR1 KGHSH, CDR2 LQKENI. The CDR3 sequence is 17 residues long. The CDR3 sequence is CASSPTKASGGTDTQYF. Written as DNA, the CDR3 is TGTGCCAGCTCACCAACTAAAGCTAGCGGGGGCACAGATACGCAGTATTTT.

The chain recombines TRBV5-1 with TRBJ2-7; TRBD2 matches 11 bases. This CDR3 is built from 15 residues. The V gene end was trimmed by 2 bases and the J gene end by 4 bases; junction bases not matched to a gene: 5. The germline V gene encodes CDR1 SGHRS and CDR2 YFSETQ. CDR3 in amino acids: CASSFVAGGIYEQYF. The CDR3, as DNA: TGCGCCAGCAGCTTCGTAGCGGGGGGGATTTACGAGCAGTACTTC.

The CDR3 sequence: CASSQATSPRTDTQYF. As DNA, the CDR3 is TGTGCCAGCAGCCAAGCAACTAGCCCTCGCACAGATACGCAGTATTTT. The chain carries TRBV4-2 and TRBJ2-3; perhaps TRBD2 as D (6 bases). The V gene lost 1 base and the J gene lost 1 base, with 12 bases spanning the gap. The CDR3 covers 16 residues. Germline lookup yields CDR1 LGHNA and CDR2 YNFKEQ.

The DNA for the CDR3 is TGTGCCAGCAGCTTAGCTGGGACAGAGCGCCTGAGGAACACTGAAGCTTTCTTT. Residues: CASSLAGTERLRNTEAFF. The rearrangement joins TRBV7-2 to TRBJ1-1; 7 bases map to TRBD1. V trimming: 0 bases; J trimming: 1 base; junction bases outside the gene matches: 11. Germline CDR1 and CDR2: SGHTA and FQGNSA. The CDR3 runs to 18 residues.

The chain recombines TRBV5-1 with TRBJ1-5; 7 nucleotides agree with TRBD1. Germline CDR1 SGHRS, CDR2 YFSETQ. The CDR3 has 15 amino acids. The V segment lost 6 bases and the J segment 0 bases; nucleotides outside the gene matches: 6. The CDR3 DNA sequence: TGCGCCAGCAAACGGGACAGCCTTAGCAATCAGCCCCAGCATTTT. It encodes CASKRDSLSNQPQHF. Supplemented by reference TRBV5-1 and TRBJ1-5, the full variable domain reads KAGVTQTPRYLIKTRGQQVTLSCSPISGHRSVSWYQQTPGQGLQFLFEYFSETQRNKGNFPGRFSGRQFSNSRSEMNVSTLELGDSALYLCASKRDSLSNQPQHFGDGTRLSIL.

The V and J genes are TRBV2 and TRBJ1-6, with D tentatively TRBD1 (5 bases). Germline CDR1 is SNHLY and CDR2 is FYNNEI. This CDR3 is built from 16 residues. V was cut by 5 bases and J by 7 bases, with 18 bases left in between. The CDR3: CASSLTETARNSPLHF. CDR3 DNA: TGTGCCAGCAGTCTTACAGAGACAGCTCGGAATTCACCCCTCCACTTT. The entire variable domain, with the rest obtained from reference TRBV2 and TRBJ1-6, is as follows: EPEVTQTPSHQVTQMGQEVILRCVPISNHLYFYWYRQILGQKVEFLVSFYNNEISEKSEIFDDQFSVERPDGSNFTLKIRSTKLEDSAMYFCASSLTETARNSPLHFGNGTRLTVT.

This clone has a single count. The V gene is TRBV10-3, the J gene TRBJ2-1; TRBD1 might be the D (5 bases). This CDR3 region has 15 residues. V lost 7 bases and J lost 8, with 21 bases in between. Per the germline V gene, CDR1 is ENHRY and CDR2 is SYGVKD. The CDR3 here is CAITETGAPPDEQFF. The CDR3 bases are TGTGCCATCACCGAAACTGGGGCCCCCCCAGATGAGCAGTTCTTC.